This T cell receptor (beta chain) originates from a study of blood T cell repertoires in COVID-19 (dated by TCRdb to about 2020). The study in broad terms: Samples from collaborators originated in the United States, Italy and Spain and spanned both the acute and convalescent phases of COVID-19. Subjects who had been exposed to COVID-19, were actively infected with it, or had recovered from it provided the deeply sampled blood TCRbeta repertoires that made up the dataset. The sample metadata nearly always contained a de-identified subject ID, COVID-19 status, age in years and sex. Samples were obtained from the ongoing ImmuneRACE study (first 160 participants) and from some 1,200 subjects provided by 6 global collaborators. The material from the prospective study consisted of cDNA or gDNA derived from T cells, B-cell-depleted T cells, or PBMCs. A freely available public database, intended as a resource for researchers studying the immune response to SARS-CoV-2, is where the repertoires were released. Where available, HLA class I and class II types were obtained from metadata supplied by the sample provider rather than from assay-based typing. What the work shows at the level of the full study, not this receptor alone: Clinical and demographic metadata were provided uncurated, with the amount varying by source and participant.

The germline V gene (reference sequence) gives CDR1 as SEHNR and CDR2 as FQNEAQ. The CDR3 contains 14 residues, cysteine and phenylalanine counted. Just the 42-base CDR3 DNA is kept, in frame starting at base 1. Trimming takes 3 bases off V and 5 bases off J; junction bases not matched to a gene: 3. The collaborating institutions used their own protocols to collect whole blood in K2EDTA tubes. For TCRbeta analysis, collaborators shipped samples as frozen whole blood, isolated PBMCs, or DNA extracted from either of those sample types. With respect to this clone: There is no known antigen for this receptor. Base qualities are not provided; no much larger clone lies one nucleotide away.

TCRbeta CDR3 regions were amplified from genomic DNA using the immunoSEQ Assay, a bias-controlled multiplex PCR. The authors' pipeline ran thus. Within the assay, amplification of reference gene primers was used to estimate how many nucleated cells each sample contained. Sequence reads were collapsed and filtered to measure the absolute abundance of every unique TCRbeta CDR3 rearrangement. For each sample, productive Simpson clonality was calculated by taking the square root of Simpson's diversity index across productive rearrangements. What TCRdb holds here is the immuneACCESS table cut down to in-frame rearrangements. Part of the clones is not present; checked against another copy, under half of the missing clones reflect an unresolved V gene, and the others are unexplained. That table gives V, J and clone size, and the DNA gave D and trimming. Here the sample has fewer than 110,000 clones; over 80% occur a single time. The top ten clones comprise roughly 1.3% of the sample.

The receptor comes from a woman under 40 with acute or convalescent COVID-19. The sequencing input was peripheral blood. The sequence links TRBV7-9 to TRBJ2-5; 10 central bases correspond to TRBD1. The CDR3 protein sequence reads: CASSLTGGLETQYF. The bases are TGTGCCAGCAGCTTGACAGGGGGCTTGGAGACCCAGTACTTC. With the portions outside the CDR3 filled from the reference TRBV7-9 and TRBJ2-5 genes, the complete variable region becomes DTGVSQNPRHKITKRGQNVTFRCDPISEHNRLYWYRQTLGQGPEFLTYFQNEAQLEKSRLLSDRFSAERPKGSFSTLEIQRTEQGDSAMYLCASSLTGGLETQYFGPGTRLLVL.